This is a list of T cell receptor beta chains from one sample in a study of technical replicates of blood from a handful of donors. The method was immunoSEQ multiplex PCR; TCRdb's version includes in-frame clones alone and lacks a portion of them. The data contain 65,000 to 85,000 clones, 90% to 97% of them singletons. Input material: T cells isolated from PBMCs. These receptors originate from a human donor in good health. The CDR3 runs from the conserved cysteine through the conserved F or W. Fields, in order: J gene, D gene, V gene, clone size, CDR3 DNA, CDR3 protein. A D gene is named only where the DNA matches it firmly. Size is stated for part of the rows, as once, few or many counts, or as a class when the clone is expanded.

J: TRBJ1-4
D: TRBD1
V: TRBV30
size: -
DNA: TGTGCCTGGAGCGGGACAGGGGTGGTGAAAAAACTGTTTTTT
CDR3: CAWSGTGVVKKLFF

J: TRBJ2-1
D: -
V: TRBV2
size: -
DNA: TGTGCCAGCAGTGAAATGGGTCGGGGCTCCTACAATGAGCAGTTCTTC
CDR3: CASSEMGRGSYNEQFF

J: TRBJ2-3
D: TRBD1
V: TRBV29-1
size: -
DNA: TGCAGCGTTGAAGATTGGACAGGGGGATCAGATACGCAGTATTTT
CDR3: CSVEDWTGGSDTQYF

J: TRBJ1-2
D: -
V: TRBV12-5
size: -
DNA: TGTGCTAGTGGTGGGGCGGTTAACTATGGCTACACCTTC
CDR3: CASGGAVNYGYTF

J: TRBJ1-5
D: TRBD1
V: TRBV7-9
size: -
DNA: TGTGCCAGCAGCTTAACAATGGGACAGATCAATCAGCCCCAGCATTTT
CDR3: CASSLTMGQINQPQHF

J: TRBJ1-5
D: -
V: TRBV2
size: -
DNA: TGTGCCAGCAGGGAGGGGAGAAATAGCAATCAGCCCCAGCATTTT
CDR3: CASREGRNSNQPQHF

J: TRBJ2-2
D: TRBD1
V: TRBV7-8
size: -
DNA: TGTGCCAGCAGCCCCACCGGGACAGGGGACGGCGGGGAGCTGTTTTTT
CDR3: CASSPTGTGDGGELFF

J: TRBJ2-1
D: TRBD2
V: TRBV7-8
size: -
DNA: TGTGCCAGCAGCACTTTGGGACGGGAGGTGGGGGGGAATGAGCAGTTCTTC
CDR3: CASSTLGREVGGNEQFF

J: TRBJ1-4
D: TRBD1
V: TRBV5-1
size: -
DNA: TGCGCCAGCAGCTTTGACGAGACAGGGGGACTATCTGCAACTAATGAAAAACTGTTTTTT
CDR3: CASSFDETGGLSATNEKLFF

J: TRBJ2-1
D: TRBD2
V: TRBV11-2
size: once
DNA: TGTGCCAGCACAGTAGCGGGATACAATGAGCAGTTCTTC
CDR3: CASTVAGYNEQFF

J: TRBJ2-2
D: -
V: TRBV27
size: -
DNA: TGTGCCAGCAGTTTCAATAGAGTCACCGGGGAGCTGTTTTTT
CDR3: CASSFNRVTGELFF

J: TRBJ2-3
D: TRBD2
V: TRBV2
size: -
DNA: TGTGCCAGCAGTGAAGTGACTAGCGGAACAGATACGCAGTATTTT
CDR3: CASSEVTSGTDTQYF

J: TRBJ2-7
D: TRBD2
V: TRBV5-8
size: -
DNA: TGTGCCAGCAGCTCCCGGACTAGCTCCTACGAGCAGTACTTC
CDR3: CASSSRTSSYEQYF

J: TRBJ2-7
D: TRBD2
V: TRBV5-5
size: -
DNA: TGTGCCAGCCGTGAGCGGGAGTTGTTCGAGCAGTACTTC
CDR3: CASRERELFEQYF

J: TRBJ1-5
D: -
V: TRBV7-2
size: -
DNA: TGTGCCAGCAGCTTAGAGGCGGGTCAGCCCCAGCATTTT
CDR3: CASSLEAGQPQHF

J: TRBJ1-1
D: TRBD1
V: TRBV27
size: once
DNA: TGTGCCAGCAGTTTAGGGACAGGGTGGGGCACTGAAGCTTTCTTT
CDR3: CASSLGTGWGTEAFF

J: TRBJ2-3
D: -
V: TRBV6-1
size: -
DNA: TGTGCCAGCAGTGAAAGGGTAGTAGTGGGGGCGGATACGCAGTATTTT
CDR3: CASSERVVVGADTQYF

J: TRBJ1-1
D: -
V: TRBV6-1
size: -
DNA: TGTGCCAGCAGTGAATCCGGGGGGACCACTGAAGCTTTCTTT
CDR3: CASSESGGTTEAFF

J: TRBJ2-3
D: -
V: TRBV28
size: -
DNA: TGTGCCAGCAGTTTACGGCCCGGGACAGATACGCAGTATTTT
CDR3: CASSLRPGTDTQYF

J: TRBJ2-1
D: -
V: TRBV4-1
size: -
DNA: TGCGCCAGCAGCCCTTATCGCCCCACTAGTTCTGAGCAGTTCTTC
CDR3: CASSPYRPTSSEQFF

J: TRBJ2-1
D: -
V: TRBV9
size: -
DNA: TGTGCCAGCAGCGTAGGCCCGGGGAACGGGGATCCCGAGCAGTTCTTC
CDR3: CASSVGPGNGDPEQFF

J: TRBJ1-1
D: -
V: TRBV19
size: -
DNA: TGTGCCAGTAGTAAGTACAGACCAACCGAAGCTTTCTTT
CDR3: CASSKYRPTEAFF

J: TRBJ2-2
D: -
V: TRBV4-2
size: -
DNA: TGTGCCAGCAGCCAAGATGCGGGGGAGCTGTTTTTT
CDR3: CASSQDAGELFF

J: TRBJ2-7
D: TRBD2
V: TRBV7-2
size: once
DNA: TGTGCCAGCAGCTTAGAACTAGCGGACGTCGAGCAGTACTTC
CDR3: CASSLELADVEQYF

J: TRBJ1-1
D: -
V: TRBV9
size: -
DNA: TGTGCCAGCAGCGTCGGGGGGTCGAACACTGAAGCTTTCTTT
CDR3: CASSVGGSNTEAFF

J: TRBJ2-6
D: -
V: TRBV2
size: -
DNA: TGTGCCAGCAGTTCCCGGTCCTCTGGGGCCAACGTCCTGACTTTC
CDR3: CASSSRSSGANVLTF

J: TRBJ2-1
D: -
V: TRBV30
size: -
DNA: TGTGCCTGGAGCATGGACAGAGAACTTTACAATGAGCAGTTCTTC
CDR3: CAWSMDRELYNEQFF

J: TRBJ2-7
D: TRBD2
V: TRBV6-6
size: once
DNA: TGTGCCAGCAGCCTTAGCGGGAGGGCCTACGAGCAGTACTTC
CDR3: CASSLSGRAYEQYF

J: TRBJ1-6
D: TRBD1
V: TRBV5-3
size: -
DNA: TGTGCCAGAAGCCCACCACCCGGGACAGCCGATTCACCCCTCCACTTT
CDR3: CARSPPPGTADSPLHF

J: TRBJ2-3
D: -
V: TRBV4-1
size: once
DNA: TGCGCCAGCAGCCAATCGGGGGGCGGCACAGATACGCAGTATTTT
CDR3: CASSQSGGGTDTQYF

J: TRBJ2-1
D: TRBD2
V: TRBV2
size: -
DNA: TGTGCCAGCAGCTTCGGGACTAGACTCAATGAGCAGTTCTTC
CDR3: CASSFGTRLNEQFF

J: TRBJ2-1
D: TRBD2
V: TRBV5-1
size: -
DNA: TGCGCCAGCAGCTTGGTTGCGGCGGGAGGGCCCCCGCAATACAATGAGCAGTTCTTC
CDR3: CASSLVAAGGPPQYNEQFF

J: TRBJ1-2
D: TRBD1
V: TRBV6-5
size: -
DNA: TGTGCCAGCACCGCACAGGGGGCCTATGGCTACACCTTC
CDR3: CASTAQGAYGYTF

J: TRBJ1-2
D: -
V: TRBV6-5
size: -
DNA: TGTGCCAGCAGTTCAGGGAGGCGAACGTATGGCTACACCTTC
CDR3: CASSSGRRTYGYTF

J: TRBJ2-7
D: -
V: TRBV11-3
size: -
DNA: TGTGCCAGCAGCTTGGCAGGGGACGAGCAGTACTTC
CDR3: CASSLAGDEQYF

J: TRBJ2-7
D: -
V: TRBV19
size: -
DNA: TGTGCCAGTAGTATCCCTAGAGGCAGCTACTACGAGCAGTACTTC
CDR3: CASSIPRGSYYEQYF

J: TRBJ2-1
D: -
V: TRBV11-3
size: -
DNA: TGTGCCAGCAGCTCTACAGGAAGTCCATACAATGAGCAGTTCTTC
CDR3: CASSSTGSPYNEQFF

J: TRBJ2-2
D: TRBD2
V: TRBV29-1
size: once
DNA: TGCAGCGTAGCGGGAGGGTACACCGGGGAGCTGTTTTTT
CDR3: CSVAGGYTGELFF

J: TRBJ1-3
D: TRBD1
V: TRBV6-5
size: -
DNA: TGTGCCAGCAGCCTGGGACAGAGCTCTGGAAACACCATATATTTT
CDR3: CASSLGQSSGNTIYF

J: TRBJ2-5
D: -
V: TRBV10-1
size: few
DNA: TGCGCCAGCAGTAGAGGAGAGACCCAGTACTTC
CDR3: CASSRGETQYF

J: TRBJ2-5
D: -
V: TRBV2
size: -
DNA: TGTGCCAGCAGTCCAACTAGGGACTACCAAGAGACCCAGTACTTC
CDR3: CASSPTRDYQETQYF

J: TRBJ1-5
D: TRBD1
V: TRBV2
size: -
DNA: TGTGCCAGCAGCGACGGGACAGGGGGCTATCAGCCCCAGCATTTT
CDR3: CASSDGTGGYQPQHF

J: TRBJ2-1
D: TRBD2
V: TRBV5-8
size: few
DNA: TGTGCCAGCAGCTCTACTAGCGGGTCCTACAATGAGCAGTTCTTC
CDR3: CASSSTSGSYNEQFF

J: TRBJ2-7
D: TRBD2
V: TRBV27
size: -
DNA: TGTGCCAGCAGGAGACTAGCGGGAGCCCTCTACGAGCAGTACTTC
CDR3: CASRRLAGALYEQYF

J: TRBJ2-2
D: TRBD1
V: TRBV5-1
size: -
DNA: TGCGCCAGCAGGGGGACAGGGAACACCGGGGAGCTGTTTTTT
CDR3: CASRGTGNTGELFF

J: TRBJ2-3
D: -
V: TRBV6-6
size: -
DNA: TGTGCCAGCAGGACGGAGGGAGCGAGGTCCACAGGTACGCAGTATTTT
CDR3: CASRTEGARSTGTQYF

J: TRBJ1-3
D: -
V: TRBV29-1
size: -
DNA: TGCAGCGTTGAAGCGGGGAAGGTTGGAAACACCATATATTTT
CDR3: CSVEAGKVGNTIYF

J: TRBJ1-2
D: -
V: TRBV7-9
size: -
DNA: TGTGCCAGCAGCTTAGGGGCGCGTTATGGCTACACCTTC
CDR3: CASSLGARYGYTF

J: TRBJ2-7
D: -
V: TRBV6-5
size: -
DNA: TGTGCCAGCAGTTACGGGCAACCTGGGGCATCCTACGAGCAGTACTTC
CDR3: CASSYGQPGASYEQYF

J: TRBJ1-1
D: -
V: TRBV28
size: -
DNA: TGTGCCAGCAGTTTCCCACAGGCTGAGAACACTGAAGCTTTCTTT
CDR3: CASSFPQAENTEAFF

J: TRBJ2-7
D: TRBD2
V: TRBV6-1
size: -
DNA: TGTGCCAGCAGTGAAGCATCGTCGCTCCAGACTAGCTCTTACGAGCAGTACTTC
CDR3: CASSEASSLQTSSYEQYF

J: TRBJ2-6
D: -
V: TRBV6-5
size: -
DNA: TGTGCCAGCAGTTACGGCAGGGTCGCTGGGGCCAACGTCCTGACTTTC
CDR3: CASSYGRVAGANVLTF

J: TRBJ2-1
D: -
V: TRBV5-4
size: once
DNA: TGTGCCAGCAGACGTCAGGACAATGAGCAGTTCTTC
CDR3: CASRRQDNEQFF

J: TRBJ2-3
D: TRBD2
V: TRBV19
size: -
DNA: TGTGCCAGTAGAACTAGCGGGGGCACAGATACGCAGTATTTT
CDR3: CASRTSGGTDTQYF